These 2 T cell receptor beta chains came from one sample sequenced in a study of blood T cells in healthy people across ages (dated by TCRdb to about 2015). The protocol used for the library was 5' RACE. Instrument on record: Illumina HiSeq 2500. A second roughly 6 to 11 cycle PCR used a sample-barcoded 5' primer and a J-beta primer mix. The raw public data were reprocessed by TCRdb itself: fastp quality trimming at Q25, MiXCR clonotype calling, in-frame beta chains only. Rows merge per CDR3 protein into single entries with the most common DNA and genes. The sample table shows approximately 490,000 distinct CDR3 sequences, and around 24% are seen once. The ten largest clones take up around 10% of the sample. This sample also belongs to another study, concerning T cells of mothers and their children.

What was sequenced was blood. These receptors were collected from a boy under 18 in good health.

This chain joins TRBV4-2 and TRBJ2-7; 7 nucleotides line up with TRBD2. Germline values: CDR1 LGHNA, CDR2 YNFKEQ. V shed 0 bases and J 0 bases; nucleotides not matched to a gene: 5. The CDR3 totals 16 residues. The DNA of the CDR3 is TGTGCCAGCAGCCAAGACGCCGGGGGGAGCTCCTACGAGCAGTACTTC. This codes for CASSQDAGGSSYEQYF.

The chain employs TRBV7-3 and TRBJ1-1; 7 nucleotides align to TRBD1. The ends lost 5 bases at V and 1 base at J; junction bases unmatched: 10. There are 16 residues in the CDR3. Looked up from germline, CDR1 is SGHTA and CDR2 is FQGTGA. DNA for the CDR3: TGTGCCAGCAGCCCGATGCCGGGACAGCAGAACACTGAAGCTTTCTTT. Its translation is CASSPMPGQQNTEAFF.